Following are 11 T cell receptor beta chains from one sample sequenced in a study of human T cells and chemical hapten exposure. Time point given: patch test 3, about 24 weeks after DPC sensitization. Documented treatment: therapeutic diphenylcyclopropenone sensitization with weekly scalp DPC. TCRdb re-derived calls from the RACE reads in MiXCR, one entry per CDR3 protein. Here the sample spans roughly 50,000 distinct CDR3 sequences, 9.9% being singletons. This specimen was whole blood, taken in connection with sensitization to the hapten diphenylcyclopropenone (DPC). Receptors originate from a woman between 40 and 55 years old with alopecia areata. Some clones in this sample may be carry-over from other donors' samples.

This clonotype has a count of ten or more. The chain links TRBV3-1 to TRBJ2-5; the D gene is possibly TRBD2 (5 bases). V was shortened by 2 bases and J by 2 bases, with 12 bases between the two germline ends. Germline loops: CDR1 LGHDT, CDR2 YNNKEL (reference sequence). The CDR3 totals 15 residues. CDR3 coding DNA: TGTGCCAGCAGCCAACGGGGTAGCGCGCAAGAGACCCAGTACTTC. This sequence encodes CASSQRGSAQETQYF.

This clonotype was detected a few times. This chain joins TRBV27 and TRBJ1-1; D remains ambiguous. V shed 3 bases and J shed 7 bases, with 12 bases lying between them. This CDR3 has 13 residues. CDR1 and CDR2 from the germline V gene are MNHEY and SMNVEV (reference sequence). CDR3 amino acids: CASSFGMGGEAFF. The CDR3 DNA is TGTGCCAGCAGTTTTGGGATGGGAGGTGAAGCTTTCTTT.

The CDR3 here is CASSPFPTQPQHF. DNA of the CDR3: TGTGCCAGCAGCCCCTTCCCGACACAGCCCCAGCATTTT. The V and J genes are TRBV2 and TRBJ1-5; D is ambiguous. Germline values: CDR1 SNHLY, CDR2 FYNNEI. The length of the CDR3 is 13 residues. V shed 6 bases and J shed 7 bases, with 13 bases lying between them. The full variable domain, with the rest looked up from reference TRBV2 and TRBJ1-5, is EPEVTQTPSHQVTQMGQEVILRCVPISNHLYFYWYRQILGQKVEFLVSFYNNEISEKSEIFDDQFSVERPDGSNFTLKIRSTKLEDSAMYFCASSPFPTQPQHFGDGTRLSIL.

This chain joins TRBV7-6 and TRBJ2-7; 10 bases match TRBD2. Germline CDR1 is SGHVS and CDR2 is FNYEAQ. This CDR3 is 16 amino acids long. Trimming removed 5 bases from V and 6 bases from J; junction bases left unmatched: 13. Here the CDR3 DNA reads TGTGCCAGCAGCCCATACCCGACTAGCGGGCCAGCCGAGCAGTACTTC. It is translated as CASSPYPTSGPAEQYF.

V gene TRBV4-2 combines with J gene TRBJ2-1; D ambiguous. The CDR3 is 16 amino acids. Trimming cost V 0 bases and J 2 bases, with 11 bases left between them. Per germline, CDR1 LGHNA and CDR2 YNFKEQ. As DNA, the CDR3 is TGTGCCAGCAGCCAAGAATGGGTCGGAGCCTACAATGAGCAGTTCTTC. It translates to CASSQEWVGAYNEQFF.

This clonotype was found a few times. The rearrangement joins TRBV7-9 to TRBJ1-4, with TRBD1 matching over 7 bases. The V segment lost 5 bases and the J segment 3 bases; nucleotides outside the gene matches: 6. Germline CDR1 SEHNR, CDR2 FQNEAQ (reference sequence). The CDR3 covers 15 residues. The CDR3 DNA reads TGTGCCAGCAGCGTCGACAGGGATCCTAATGAAAAACTGTTTTTT. This gives the protein CASSVDRDPNEKLFF.

This rearrangement joins TRBV15 to TRBJ2-2; the D gene is possibly TRBD1 (5 bases). The V gene lost 1 base and the J gene lost 6 bases, with 9 bases spanning the gap. CDR3 length equals 14 residues. Germline-derived CDR1 and CDR2 are LNHNV and YYDKDF (reference sequence). CDR3 sequence: CATSRGQSSGELFF. The CDR3 DNA follows: TGTGCCACCAGCAGAGGACAGTCCTCCGGGGAGCTGTTTTTT.

This clonotype showed up many times. Written as DNA, the CDR3 is TGTGCCAGCAGCTACAGGGGAGGCGGGTATGGCTACACCTTC. This codes for CASSYRGGGYGYTF. The V gene is TRBV12-3 or TRBV12-4, the J gene TRBJ1-2; 7 nucleotides agree with TRBD1. V was pared by 6 bases and J by 5 bases, with 9 bases of the junction left unmatched. This CDR3 has 14 amino acids.

The sample holds many counts of this clonotype. The chain joins TRBV29-1 to TRBJ2-1; possibly TRBD2 for D (6 bases). This CDR3 is built from 13 residues. V lost 4 bases and J lost 7, with 14 bases in between. CDR1 SQVTM and CDR2 ANQGSEA come from the germline V gene. The CDR3 nucleotides read TGCAGCGTTGTCGGGGGTAATATTAATGAGCAGTTCTTC. Residues: CSVVGGNINEQFF.

The sample holds many counts of this clonotype. The chain carries TRBV5-5 and TRBJ1-2; D is perhaps TRBD1 (6 bases). The germline V gene encodes CDR1 SGHKS and CDR2 YYEKEE (reference sequence). V was clipped by 0 bases and J by 4 bases, with 16 bases between them. This CDR3 is built from 16 residues. The CDR3 DNA reads as TGTGCCAGCAGCTTGGGGACAGAGCCCACTCTCTATGGCTACACCTTC. Its translation is CASSLGTEPTLYGYTF.

The chain links TRBV6-6 to TRBJ2-7, with 11 bases lining up with TRBD2. This CDR3 comprises 15 residues. Germline V CDR1 and CDR2: MNHNY, SVGAGI (reference sequence). With V trimmed by 6 bases and J by 3 bases, 7 bases remained unmatched. Here the CDR3 reads CASSSTSGGNYEQYF. For the CDR3, the DNA is TGTGCCAGCAGCTCAACTAGCGGGGGAAACTACGAGCAGTACTTC.